This is a list of T cell receptor beta chains from one sample in a study of response to subunit inactivated influenza vaccine. TCRdb redid the calling of the RT-PCR reads with MiXCR, one entry per CDR3 protein. The profile shows a few hundred thousand distinct CDR3 sequences, approximately 7.8% of them singletons. Specimen: PBMCs from blood, collected less than 25 months after vaccination. The receptors originated from a man aged 50-75 years who received an inactivated influenza vaccine. CDR3s include the opening cysteine and the closing phenylalanine or tryptophan. Each record gives: J gene, clone size, V gene, D gene, CDR3 DNA, CDR3 protein. The D gene is left open where the match is weak. Expanded clones get a size class; other rows say once, few or many, or leave the size out.

J: TRBJ2-5; size: .; V: TRBV20-1; D: .; DNA: TGCAGTGCTAGAGATAGAAGGACCCTCACCCCTGGGACCCAGTACTTC; CDR3: CSARDRRTLTPGTQYF
J: TRBJ2-7; size: few; V: TRBV6-1; D: TRBD1; DNA: TGTGCCAGCAGTCGCCCCCATGGACAGGCCTACGAGCAGTACTTC; CDR3: CASSRPHGQAYEQYF
J: TRBJ2-3; size: .; V: TRBV10-3; D: TRBD1; DNA: TGTGCCATCAGGAGGGGACAGCTTAGCACAGATACGCAGTATTTT; CDR3: CAIRRGQLSTDTQYF
J: TRBJ1-2; size: few; V: TRBV20-1; D: .; DNA: TGCAGTGCTATGAAGGGCAGGGGTGGAGGCTACACCTTC; CDR3: CSAMKGRGGGYTF
J: TRBJ2-1; size: many; V: TRBV7-8; D: TRBD2; DNA: TGTGCCAGCAGCTTACTTGCGGGAGGTGGCAATGAGCAGTTCTTC; CDR3: CASSLLAGGGNEQFF
J: TRBJ2-7; size: .; V: TRBV4-3; D: .; DNA: TGCGCCAGCAGCCATGGACAGGAGGGTTACGAGCAGTACTTC; CDR3: CASSHGQEGYEQYF
J: TRBJ2-7; size: .; V: TRBV6-1; D: TRBD1; DNA: TGTGCCGCCGGAAGGGTGGCAGGGGGAAAGCAGTACTTC; CDR3: CAAGRVAGGKQYF
J: TRBJ2-3; size: many; V: TRBV11-3; D: TRBD2; DNA: TGTGCCAGCAGCTTAAGCACCCCCGCTAGCGGGGTCACAGATACGCAGTATTTT; CDR3: CASSLSTPASGVTDTQYF
J: TRBJ1-5; size: few; V: TRBV21-1; D: .; DNA: TGTGCCAGCAGCAAAGCCCGGGGAGATCAGCCCCAGCATTTT; CDR3: CASSKARGDQPQHF
J: TRBJ1-6; size: many; V: TRBV4-3; D: .; DNA: TGCGCCAGCAGCCAAGATGGAAGTGTACGTAATTCACCCCTCCACTTT; CDR3: CASSQDGSVRNSPLHF
J: TRBJ1-5; size: .; V: TRBV10-3; D: .; DNA: TGTGCCATCAGATCCTCAGGGGTCAATCAGCCCCAGCATTTT; CDR3: CAIRSSGVNQPQHF
J: TRBJ1-2; size: .; V: TRBV10-1; D: TRBD1; DNA: TGCGCCAGCAGCGGCTACAGGGGTGGCTATGGCTACACCTTC; CDR3: CASSGYRGGYGYTF
J: TRBJ1-2; size: .; V: TRBV4-2; D: .; DNA: TGTGCCAGCAGCCAAGGGACGGCGCCGGCTAACTATGGCTACACCTTC; CDR3: CASSQGTAPANYGYTF
J: TRBJ2-5; size: few; V: TRBV20-1; D: .; DNA: TGCAGTGCTAGAAGGCACAGTCAAGAGACCCAGTACTTC; CDR3: CSARRHSQETQYF
J: TRBJ2-7; size: few; V: TRBV5-1; D: TRBD1; DNA: TGCGCCAGCAGCCTACTGACAGGGGGCCGCGAGCAGTACTTC; CDR3: CASSLLTGGREQYF
J: TRBJ1-3; size: few; V: TRBV10-3; D: .; DNA: TGTGCCATCAGTGAGTCGGAATCTGGAAACACCATATATTTT; CDR3: CAISESESGNTIYF
J: TRBJ2-7; size: .; V: TRBV20-1; D: TRBD2; DNA: TGCAGTGCCGTCGGGACTAGCGGATTTAGCTCCTACGAGCAGTACTTC; CDR3: CSAVGTSGFSSYEQYF
J: TRBJ2-2; size: .; V: TRBV7-2; D: TRBD1; DNA: TGTGCCACCTTGACAGGGACCGGGGAGCTGTTTTTT; CDR3: CATLTGTGELFF
J: TRBJ2-7; size: many; V: TRBV5-6; D: .; DNA: TGTGCCAGCAGCTTGTTCTTTCCGATCATCTCCTACGAGCAGTACTTC; CDR3: CASSLFFPIISYEQYF
J: TRBJ2-4; size: few; V: TRBV20-1; D: TRBD2; DNA: TGCAGTGCTAGTTTGGCGGGAGCTAGAACTCAGTACTTC; CDR3: CSASLAGARTQYF
J: TRBJ2-2; size: .; V: TRBV29-1; D: .; DNA: TGCAGTGTTGAGGGATTCGGGGAGCTGTTTTTT; CDR3: CSVEGFGELFF
J: TRBJ2-1; size: few; V: TRBV12-3/TRBV12-4; D: TRBD1; DNA: TGTGCCAGCAGTGACAGGGTCGATGAGCAGTTCTTC; CDR3: CASSDRVDEQFF
J: TRBJ1-1; size: many; V: TRBV7-9; D: .; DNA: TGTGCCAGCAGCTTAGGAGGGGTGGTGAACACTGAAGCTTTCTTT; CDR3: CASSLGGVVNTEAFF
J: TRBJ1-2; size: .; V: TRBV19; D: .; DNA: TGTGCCAGTAGTGGAGGGACCTTCGGCTACACCTTC; CDR3: CASSGGTFGYTF
J: TRBJ2-3; size: few; V: TRBV7-9; D: TRBD2; DNA: TGTGCCAGCAGCCCTGCCCTAGCGGGATTGAGGGCAGATACGCAGTATTTT; CDR3: CASSPALAGLRADTQYF
J: TRBJ1-1; size: many; V: TRBV18; D: .; DNA: TGTGCCAGCTCTCGAGGACATAACACTGAAGCTTTCTTT; CDR3: CASSRGHNTEAFF
J: TRBJ1-4; size: few; V: TRBV5-1; D: TRBD1; DNA: TGCGCCAGCAGCTCCGGGACAGGCTATAATGAAAAACTGTTTTTT; CDR3: CASSSGTGYNEKLFF
J: TRBJ2-1; size: .; V: TRBV3-1; D: TRBD2; DNA: TGTGCCAGCAGCAACAACCTGAATAGCGGGCGTTACAATGAGCAGTTCTTC; CDR3: CASSNNLNSGRYNEQFF
J: TRBJ2-4; size: few; V: TRBV18; D: .; DNA: TGTGCCAGCTCACCGACGGGGCTACAAAACATTCAGTACTTC; CDR3: CASSPTGLQNIQYF
J: TRBJ2-3; size: .; V: TRBV11-3; D: TRBD2; DNA: TGTGCCAGCAGCTTAGGGCTAGCGGGGGCGGGCACAGATACGCAGTATTTT; CDR3: CASSLGLAGAGTDTQYF
J: TRBJ1-2; size: few; V: TRBV20-1; D: .; DNA: TGCAGTGCTATTGCAAGGCAGTTTTTAGGCTACACCTTC; CDR3: CSAIARQFLGYTF
J: TRBJ1-1; size: many; V: TRBV5-1; D: TRBD1; DNA: TGCGCCAGCAGCTTGGGGGGGACAGGGGGCGCGGGGAACACTGAAGCTTTCTTT; CDR3: CASSLGGTGGAGNTEAFF
J: TRBJ1-1; size: few; V: TRBV3-1; D: .; DNA: TGTGCCAGCAGCCCGGCCGGGACTCCAGGCGCTGAAGCTTTCTTT; CDR3: CASSPAGTPGAEAFF
J: TRBJ2-1; size: .; V: TRBV7-2; D: .; DNA: TGTGCCAGCAGCTTGGGGGTAGCCTCCAATGAGCAGTTCTTC; CDR3: CASSLGVASNEQFF
J: TRBJ2-6; size: .; V: TRBV6-5; D: .; DNA: TGTGCCAGCAGTTGCTCTGGGGCAGGGCGCTCTGGGGCCAACGTCCTGACTTTC; CDR3: CASSCSGAGRSGANVLTF
J: TRBJ2-3; size: few; V: TRBV10-3; D: TRBD2; DNA: TGTGCCATCAGTGAGCAGCGGGGGCGTAGCACAGATACGCAGTATTTT; CDR3: CAISEQRGRSTDTQYF
J: TRBJ2-1; size: .; V: TRBV9; D: TRBD2; DNA: TGTGCCAGCAGCGTGGCAGCGGGAGGGAGGGGTGAGCAGTTCTTC; CDR3: CASSVAAGGRGEQFF
J: TRBJ2-7; size: few; V: TRBV18; D: .; DNA: TGTGCCAGCTCACCGGACTCGTTAGAGCAGTACTTC; CDR3: CASSPDSLEQYF
J: TRBJ2-3; size: .; V: TRBV5-8; D: .; DNA: TGTGCCAGCAGCCTACAGGGAGCGAGCACAGATACGCAGTATTTT; CDR3: CASSLQGASTDTQYF